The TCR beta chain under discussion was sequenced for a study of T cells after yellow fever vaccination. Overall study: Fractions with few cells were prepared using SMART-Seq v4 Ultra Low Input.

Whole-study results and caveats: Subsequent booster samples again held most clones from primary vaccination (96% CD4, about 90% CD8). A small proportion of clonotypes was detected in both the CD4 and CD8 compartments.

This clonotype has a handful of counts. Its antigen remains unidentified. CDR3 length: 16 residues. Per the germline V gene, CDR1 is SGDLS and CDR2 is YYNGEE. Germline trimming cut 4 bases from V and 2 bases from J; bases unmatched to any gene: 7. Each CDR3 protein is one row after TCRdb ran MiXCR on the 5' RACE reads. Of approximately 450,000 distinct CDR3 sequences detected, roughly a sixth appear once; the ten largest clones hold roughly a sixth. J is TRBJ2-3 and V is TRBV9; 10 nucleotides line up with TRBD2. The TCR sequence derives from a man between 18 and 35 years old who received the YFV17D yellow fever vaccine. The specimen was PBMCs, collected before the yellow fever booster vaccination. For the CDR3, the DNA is TGTGCCAGCAGCTTCAGCGGGGGGGCATTCACAGATACGCAGTATTTT. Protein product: CASSFSGGAFTDTQYF.